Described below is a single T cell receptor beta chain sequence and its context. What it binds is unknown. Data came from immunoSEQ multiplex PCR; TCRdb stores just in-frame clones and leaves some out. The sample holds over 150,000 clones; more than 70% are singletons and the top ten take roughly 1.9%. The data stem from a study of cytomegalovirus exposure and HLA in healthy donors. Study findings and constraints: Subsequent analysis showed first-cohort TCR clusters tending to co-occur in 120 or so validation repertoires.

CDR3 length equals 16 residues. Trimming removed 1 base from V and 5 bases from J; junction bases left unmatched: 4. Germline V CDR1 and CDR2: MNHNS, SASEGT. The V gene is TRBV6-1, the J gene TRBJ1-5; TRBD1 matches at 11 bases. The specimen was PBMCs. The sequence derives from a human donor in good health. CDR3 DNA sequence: TGTGCCAGCAGTGAAGTCGAGGGACAGGGGGATCAGCCCCAGCATTTT. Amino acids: CASSEVEGQGDQPQHF.